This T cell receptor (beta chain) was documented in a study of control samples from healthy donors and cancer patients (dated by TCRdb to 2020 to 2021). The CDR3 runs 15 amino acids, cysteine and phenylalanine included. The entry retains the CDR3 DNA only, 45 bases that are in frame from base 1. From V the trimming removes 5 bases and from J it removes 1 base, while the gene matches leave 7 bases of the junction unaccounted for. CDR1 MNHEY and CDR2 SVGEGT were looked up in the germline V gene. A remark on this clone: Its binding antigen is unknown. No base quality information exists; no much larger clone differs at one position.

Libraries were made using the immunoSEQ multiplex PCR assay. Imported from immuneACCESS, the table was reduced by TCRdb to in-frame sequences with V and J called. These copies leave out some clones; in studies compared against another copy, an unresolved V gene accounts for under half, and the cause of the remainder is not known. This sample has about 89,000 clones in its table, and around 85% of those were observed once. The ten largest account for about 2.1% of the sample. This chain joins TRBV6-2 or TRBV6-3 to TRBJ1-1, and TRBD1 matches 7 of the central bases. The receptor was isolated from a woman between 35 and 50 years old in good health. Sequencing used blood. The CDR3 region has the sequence CASSISDRANTEAFF. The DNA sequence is TGTGCCAGCAGTATTTCAGACAGGGCGAACACTGAAGCTTTCTTT.